This T cell receptor (beta chain) was captured by sequencing in a study of PD-L1 blockade in urothelial cancer. Overall study: Analyses were performed on blood at 3 weeks after treatment start (the second dose) and at 6 weeks. Typically, measured as a median, blood samples had over 120,000 T cells.

Measured with immunoSEQ multiplex PCR; TCRdb has only the in-frame clones, and not every one. The table lists under 40,000 clones, roughly 88% of them singletons, with 30% in the top ten. The germline CDR1 and CDR2 sequences are SQVTM and ANQGSEA. CDR3 length: 16 amino acids. Trimming at V came to 7 bases and at J to 7 bases, leaving 14 bases not matched to a gene. This specimen consisted of PBMCs, obtained around atezolizumab (anti-PD-L1) treatment. The rearrangement uses TRBV29-1 and TRBJ2-1; TRBD2 aligns across 12 bases. This sequence was found in a man aged 55 to 70 with urothelial cancer. CDR3 sequence: CSAQPSTSGRINEQFF. DNA of the CDR3: TGCAGCGCCCAACCCTCGACTAGCGGGAGAATTAATGAGCAGTTCTTC.